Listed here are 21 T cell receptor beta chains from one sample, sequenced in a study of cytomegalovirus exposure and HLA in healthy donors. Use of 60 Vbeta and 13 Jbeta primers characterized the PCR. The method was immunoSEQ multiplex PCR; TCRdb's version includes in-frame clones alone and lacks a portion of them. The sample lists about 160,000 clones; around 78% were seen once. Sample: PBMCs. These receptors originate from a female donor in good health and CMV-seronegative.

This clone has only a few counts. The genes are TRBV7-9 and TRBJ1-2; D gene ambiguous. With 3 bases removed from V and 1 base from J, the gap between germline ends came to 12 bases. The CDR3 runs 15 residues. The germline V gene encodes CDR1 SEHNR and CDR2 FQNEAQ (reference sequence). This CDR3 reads CASSFGSDFNYGYTF. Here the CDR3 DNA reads TGTGCCAGCAGCTTTGGCTCAGACTTTAACTATGGCTACACCTTC.

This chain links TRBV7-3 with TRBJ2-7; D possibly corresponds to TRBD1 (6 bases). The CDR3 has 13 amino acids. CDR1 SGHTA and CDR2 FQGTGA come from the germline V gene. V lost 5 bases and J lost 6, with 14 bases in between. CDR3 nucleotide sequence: TGTGCCAGCAGCAACAGGCAGGGGTCCGAGCAGTACTTC. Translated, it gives CASSNRQGSEQYF.

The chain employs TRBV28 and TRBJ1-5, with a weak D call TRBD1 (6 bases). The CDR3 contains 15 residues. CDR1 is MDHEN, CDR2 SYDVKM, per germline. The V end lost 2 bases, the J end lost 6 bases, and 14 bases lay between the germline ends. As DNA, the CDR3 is TGTGCCAGCAGTTTAGGTGGGGGCTGGAGTCAGCCCCAGCATTTT. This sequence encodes CASSLGGGWSQPQHF.

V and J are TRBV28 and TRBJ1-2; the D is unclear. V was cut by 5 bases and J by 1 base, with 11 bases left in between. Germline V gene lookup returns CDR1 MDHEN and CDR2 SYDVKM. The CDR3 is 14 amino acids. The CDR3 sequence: CASSLPGHNYGYTF. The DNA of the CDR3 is TGTGCCAGCAGTCTACCAGGTCATAACTATGGCTACACCTTC.

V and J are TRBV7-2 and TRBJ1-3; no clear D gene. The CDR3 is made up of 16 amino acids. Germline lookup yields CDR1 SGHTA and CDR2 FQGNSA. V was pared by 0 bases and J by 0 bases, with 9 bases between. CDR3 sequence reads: CASSLASGYSGNTIYF. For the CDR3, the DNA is TGTGCCAGCAGCTTAGCGTCGGGGTACTCTGGAAACACCATATATTTT.

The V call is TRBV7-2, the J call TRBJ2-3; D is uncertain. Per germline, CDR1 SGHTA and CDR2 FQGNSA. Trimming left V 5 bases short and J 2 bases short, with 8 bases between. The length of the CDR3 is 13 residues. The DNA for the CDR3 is TGTGCCAGCAGCCGCGCCCCCACAGATACGCAGTATTTT. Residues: CASSRAPTDTQYF.

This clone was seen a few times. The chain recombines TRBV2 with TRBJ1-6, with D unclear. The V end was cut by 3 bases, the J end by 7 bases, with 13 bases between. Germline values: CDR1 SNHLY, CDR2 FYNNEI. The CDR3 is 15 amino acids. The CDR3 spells CASSDLGQNNSPLHF. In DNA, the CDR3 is TGTGCCAGCAGTGACTTGGGCCAGAACAATTCACCCCTCCACTTT.

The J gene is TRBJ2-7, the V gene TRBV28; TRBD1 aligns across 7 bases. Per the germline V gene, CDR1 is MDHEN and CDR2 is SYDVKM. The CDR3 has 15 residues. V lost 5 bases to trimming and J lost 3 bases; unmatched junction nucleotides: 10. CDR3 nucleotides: TGTGCCAGCAGTCCCCTCTCCGGGACAGACTACGAGCAGTACTTC. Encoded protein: CASSPLSGTDYEQYF.

Here the CDR3 DNA reads TGTGCCAGCAGCGTCGGCGGGGGACCCAGACCCTACGAGCAGTACTTC. It translates to CASSVGGGPRPYEQYF. The chain couples TRBV9 to TRBJ2-7, with 7 bases aligning to TRBD2. The germline gives CDR1 SGDLS, CDR2 YYNGEE. The CDR3 has 16 amino acids. Trimming at V came to 2 bases and at J to 2 bases, leaving 10 bases not matched to a gene.

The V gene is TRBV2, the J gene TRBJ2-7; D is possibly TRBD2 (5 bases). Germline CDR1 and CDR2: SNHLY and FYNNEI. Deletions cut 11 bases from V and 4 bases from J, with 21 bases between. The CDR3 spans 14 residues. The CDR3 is CAGLLRAGSYEQYF. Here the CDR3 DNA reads TGTGCCGGCCTGCTGCGGGCAGGTTCTTACGAGCAGTACTTC.

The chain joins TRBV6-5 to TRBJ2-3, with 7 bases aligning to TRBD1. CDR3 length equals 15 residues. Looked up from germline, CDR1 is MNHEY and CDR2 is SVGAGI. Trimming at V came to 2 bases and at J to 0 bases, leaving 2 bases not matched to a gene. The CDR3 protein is CASSYGTVSTDTQYF. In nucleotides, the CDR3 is TGTGCCAGCAGTTACGGGACAGTTAGCACAGATACGCAGTATTTT.

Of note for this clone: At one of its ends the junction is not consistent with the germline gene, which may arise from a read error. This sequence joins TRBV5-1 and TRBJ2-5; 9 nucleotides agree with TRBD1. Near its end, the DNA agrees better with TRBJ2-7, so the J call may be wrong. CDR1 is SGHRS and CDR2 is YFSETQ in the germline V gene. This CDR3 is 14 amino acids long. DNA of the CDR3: TGCGTCAGCAGCTTGGGGGGACAGGGCTACGAGCAGTACTTC. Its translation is CVSSLGGQGYEQYF.

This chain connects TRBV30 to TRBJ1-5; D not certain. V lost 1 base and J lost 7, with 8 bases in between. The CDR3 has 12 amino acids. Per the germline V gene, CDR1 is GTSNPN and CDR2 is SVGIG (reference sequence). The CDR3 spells CAWSATSQPQHF. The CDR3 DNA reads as TGTGCCTGGAGTGCCACTTCCCAGCCCCAGCATTTT.

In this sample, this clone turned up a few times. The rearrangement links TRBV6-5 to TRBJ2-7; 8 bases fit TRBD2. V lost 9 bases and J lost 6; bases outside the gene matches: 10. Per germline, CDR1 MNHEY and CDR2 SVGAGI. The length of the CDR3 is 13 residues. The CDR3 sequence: CASYGTSRLEQYF. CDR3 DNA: TGTGCCAGTTACGGGACTAGTAGGCTCGAGCAGTACTTC.

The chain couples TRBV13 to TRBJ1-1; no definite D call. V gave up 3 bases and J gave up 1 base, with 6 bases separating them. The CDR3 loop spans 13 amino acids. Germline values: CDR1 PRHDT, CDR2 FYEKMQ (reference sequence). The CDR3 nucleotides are TGTGCCAGCAGCTTGTCCCGGAACACTGAAGCTTTCTTT. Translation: CASSLSRNTEAFF.

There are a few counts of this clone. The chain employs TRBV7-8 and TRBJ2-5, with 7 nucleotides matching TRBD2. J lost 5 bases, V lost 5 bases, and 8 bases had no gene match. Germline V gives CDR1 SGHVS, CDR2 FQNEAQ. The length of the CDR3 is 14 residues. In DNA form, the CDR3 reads TGTGCCAGCAGCCTGGGGGGGAAGCACGAGACCCAGTACTTC. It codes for CASSLGGKHETQYF. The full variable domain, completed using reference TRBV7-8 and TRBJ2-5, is GAGVSQSPRYKVAKRGQDVALRCDPISGHVSLFWYQQALGQGPEFLTYFQNEAQLDKSGLPSDRFFAERPEGSVSTLKIQRTQQEDSAVYLCASSLGGKHETQYFGPGTRLLVL.

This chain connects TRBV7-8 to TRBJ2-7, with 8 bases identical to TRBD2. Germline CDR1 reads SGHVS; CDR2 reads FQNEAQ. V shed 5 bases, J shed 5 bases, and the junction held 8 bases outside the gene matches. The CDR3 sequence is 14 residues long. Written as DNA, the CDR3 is TGTGCCAGCAGCCCGGCGGGGGGAGAGGACGAGCAGTACTTC. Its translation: CASSPAGGEDEQYF.

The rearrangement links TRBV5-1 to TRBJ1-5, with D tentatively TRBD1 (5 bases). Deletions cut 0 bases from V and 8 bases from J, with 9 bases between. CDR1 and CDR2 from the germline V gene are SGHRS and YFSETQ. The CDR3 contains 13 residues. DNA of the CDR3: TGCGCCAGCAGCTTGGGGTTAGGGGAGCCCCAGCATTTT. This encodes CASSLGLGEPQHF.

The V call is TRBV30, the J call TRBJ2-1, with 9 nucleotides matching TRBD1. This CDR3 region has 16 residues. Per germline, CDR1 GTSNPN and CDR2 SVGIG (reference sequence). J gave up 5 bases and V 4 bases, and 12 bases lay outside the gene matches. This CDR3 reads CAWKWTGVPLNNEQFF. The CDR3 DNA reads TGTGCCTGGAAATGGACAGGGGTCCCTTTGAACAATGAGCAGTTCTTC.

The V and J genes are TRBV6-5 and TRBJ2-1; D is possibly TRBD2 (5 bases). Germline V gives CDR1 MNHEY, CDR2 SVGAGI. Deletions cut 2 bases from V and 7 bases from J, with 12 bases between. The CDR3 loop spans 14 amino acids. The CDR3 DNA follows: TGTGCCAGCAGTTACGGGCGGGTCTGGAATGAGCAGTTCTTC. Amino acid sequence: CASSYGRVWNEQFF.

The CDR3 nucleotides read TGTGCCAGCAGCCAGGGGACTAGCTTTTATAGCAATCAGCCCCAGCATTTT. This gives the protein CASSQGTSFYSNQPQHF. The V call is TRBV28, the J call TRBJ1-5; D might be TRBD1 (6 bases). Trimming left V 6 bases short and J 0 bases short, with 18 bases between. Germline CDR1 and CDR2: MDHEN and SYDVKM. The CDR3 consists of 17 residues.